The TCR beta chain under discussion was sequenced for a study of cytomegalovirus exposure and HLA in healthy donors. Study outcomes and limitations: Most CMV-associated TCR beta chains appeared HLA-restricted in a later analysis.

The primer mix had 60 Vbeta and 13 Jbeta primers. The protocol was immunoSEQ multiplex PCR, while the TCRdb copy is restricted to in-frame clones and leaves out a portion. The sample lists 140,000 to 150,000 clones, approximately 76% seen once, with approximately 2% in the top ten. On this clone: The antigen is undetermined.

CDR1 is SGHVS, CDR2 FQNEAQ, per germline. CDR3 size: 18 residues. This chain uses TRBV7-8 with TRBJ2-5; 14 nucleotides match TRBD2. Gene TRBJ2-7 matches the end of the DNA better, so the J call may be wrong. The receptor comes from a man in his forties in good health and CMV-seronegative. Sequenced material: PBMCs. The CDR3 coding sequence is TGTGCCAGCAGCTCTTATACGGGACTAGCGGGAGATCTCTACGAGCAGTACTTC. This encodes CASSSYTGLAGDLYEQYF.